This is a list of T cell receptor beta chains from one sample in a study of shared clonotypes between healthy human individuals. Method: immunoSEQ multiplex PCR; TCRdb's copy keeps in-frame clones and lacks some. The profile covers over 2 million clones, with around 96% appearing a single time and 0.85% to 1.3% taken by the ten largest. Sequenced input: naive CD8+ T cells sorted from blood. These receptor sequences come from a man in his late teens or twenties in good health. CDR3s leave out the opening cysteine and the closing phenylalanine or tryptophan. Fields, in order: clone size, V gene, CDR3 protein. Clone size is stated in some rows and not others, as once, few, many or a class when expanded.

NA,TRBV30,AWRGDQPQH
NA,TRBV19,ASSIGGSGYNEQF
NA,TRBV4-1,ASSFFAPEAGGLETQY
NA,TRBV7-9,ASSPTGEETQY
NA,TRBV29-1,SVEDKGYEQY
NA,TRBV25-1,ASTPEHEQY
NA,TRBV28,ASSQPTDRANSPLH
NA,TRBV7-2,ASSLSTDTQY
NA,TRBV11-2,ASSLHPQETQY
NA,TRBV28,ASSRDRASNQPQH
NA,TRBV4-1,ASSQGGQGDWNEQF
NA,TRBV4-1,ASSQDRDYGYT
NA,TRBV5-1,ASSLDGQPNEKLF
once,TRBV28,ASSLSLGAPETQY
NA,TRBV2,ASRAGTGANQPQH
NA,TRBV11-2,ASSLDAGGVTEAF
NA,TRBV15,ATSIGLAGETQY
NA,TRBV2,ASSHQGSRDTQY
NA,TRBV27,ASSPVGSYNEQF
NA,TRBV29-1,SVEYMTFYGYT
once,TRBV19,ASSAQGRLGEQY
NA,TRBV5-6,ASRQTLAGNTIY
NA,TRBV11-2,ASSRTAPGLYEQY
NA,TRBV7-8,ASSLEWSAADTQY
NA,TRBV4-3,ASSKGLANYGYT
NA,TRBV28,ASSSRGSGGSPLH
once,TRBV18,ASSPPSGSSYNEQF
NA,TRBV4-3,ASSQDATSDYEQY
NA,TRBV5-4,ASRLPGTGYEQY
NA,TRBV5-1,ASSLDRPYEQY
NA,TRBV6-5,ASSYDRVGYEQY
NA,TRBV28,ASSPLGQGKFYEQY